A single sample gave rise to the 27 T cell receptor beta chains below, sequenced in a study of identical twins. TCRdb processed the 5' RACE reads anew with MiXCR; each CDR3 protein has one entry. Here the sample spans about 490,000 distinct CDR3 sequences, nearly 15% being singletons. A further study also used this sample, focusing on yellow fever vaccine responses in identical twins.

Source material: CD4+ T cells sorted from blood. These receptors were obtained from a woman aged 18-29 years in good health.

This clonotype was seen more than once but under ten times. This chain connects TRBV5-1 to TRBJ2-2; D gene unclear. The CDR3 totals 15 residues. V lost 4 bases to trimming and J lost 7 bases, with 17 bases between them. The germline V gene has CDR1 SGHRS and CDR2 YFSETQ. The CDR3 spells CASSPVVGQSGELFF. The CDR3 bases are TGCGCCAGCAGCCCGGTGGTAGGGCAGAGCGGGGAGCTGTTTTTT.

The chain has TRBV20-1 and TRBJ2-1; 13 nucleotides line up with TRBD2. Per the germline V gene, CDR1 is DFQATT and CDR2 is SNEGSKA (reference sequence). V dropped 4 bases and J dropped 9; count of bases not matched to a gene: 9. The CDR3 has 15 amino acids. The CDR3 DNA reads as TGCAGTGCTACGTCGACTAGCGGGAGGATAGGTGAGCAGTTCTTC. This gives the protein CSATSTSGRIGEQFF.

This clonotype was seen at least ten times. The chain has TRBV7-9 and TRBJ1-2, with D maybe TRBD1 (5 bases). The length of the CDR3 is 15 residues. Trimming stripped 5 bases from V and 1 base from J, with 14 bases between. Looked up from germline, CDR1 is SEHNR and CDR2 is FQNEAQ (reference sequence). The CDR3 region has the DNA TGTGCCAGCAGCCCGGGGGACGGCATTAACTATGGCTACACCTTC. Its protein product is CASSPGDGINYGYTF.

In this sample, this clonotype turned up many times. J is TRBJ2-5 and V is TRBV5-1; the D gene is possibly TRBD1 (5 bases). The CDR3 has 14 residues. Germline-derived CDR1 and CDR2 are SGHRS and YFSETQ. The ends were cut back, 4 bases at V and 2 bases at J, with 12 bases in the middle. The CDR3 spells CASSPRTLQETQYF. DNA of the CDR3: TGCGCCAGCAGCCCCAGGACACTACAAGAGACCCAGTACTTC.

This sequence joins TRBV10-3 and TRBJ1-2; possible D gene TRBD1, 6 bases. The CDR3 contains 11 residues. Germline V gene lookup returns CDR1 ENHRY and CDR2 SYGVKD. V gave up 6 bases and J gave up 8 bases, with 10 bases separating them. CDR3 sequence (DNA): TGTGCCATCAGCAGGGGCGCGGGCTACACCTTC. Amino acids: CAISRGAGYTF.

This clonotype was counted a few times. The J gene is TRBJ1-1, the V gene TRBV5-1; D is perhaps TRBD1 (6 bases). From germline, CDR1 is SGHRS and CDR2 YFSETQ. The length of the CDR3 is 15 residues. V shed 4 bases and J shed 4 bases, with 17 bases lying between them. This CDR3 is CASSPRGGGGTEAFF. The CDR3 bases are TGCGCCAGCAGCCCCCGAGGGGGGGGAGGCACTGAAGCTTTCTTT.

This clonotype has a handful of counts. The chain joins TRBV5-6 to TRBJ2-2, with 9 bases matching TRBD2. Germline CDR1 SGHDT, CDR2 YYEEEE. This CDR3 has 17 amino acids. J lost 2 bases, V lost 0 bases, and 5 bases had no gene match. The chain's CDR3 is CASSLVLAGTNTGELFF. As DNA, the CDR3 is TGTGCCAGCAGCTTGGTTCTAGCGGGGACTAACACCGGGGAGCTGTTTTTT.

This clonotype showed up many times. The J gene is TRBJ1-2, the V gene TRBV12-3 or TRBV12-4; TRBD1 might be the D (5 bases). V was trimmed by 7 bases and J by 7 bases, leaving 19 bases between them. There are 14 residues in the CDR3. CDR3 amino acids: CASKNAAGPGGYTF. The CDR3 DNA is TGTGCCAGCAAAAATGCCGCGGGGCCAGGTGGCTACACCTTC.

The chain couples TRBV12-3 or TRBV12-4 to TRBJ1-1; possibly TRBD1 for D (6 bases). The CDR3 runs to 15 residues. V gave up 1 base and J gave up 1 base, with 10 bases separating them. This chain's CDR3 is CASSLVGGGNTEAFF. The CDR3 DNA is TGTGCCAGCAGTTTAGTGGGAGGGGGGAACACTGAAGCTTTCTTT.

This clonotype has a count of ten or more. The V gene is TRBV10-3, the J gene TRBJ2-7; D is possibly TRBD2 (5 bases). Germline CDR1 and CDR2: ENHRY and SYGVKD. The V gene lost 3 bases and the J gene lost 5 bases, with 11 bases spanning the gap. The CDR3 is made up of 13 amino acids. DNA for the CDR3: TGTGCCATCAGTGACCGGCTAGCCCACGAGCAGTACTTC. It specifies CAISDRLAHEQYF.

This clonotype was found many times. The rearrangement uses TRBV7-8 and TRBJ2-3, with 7 bases lining up with TRBD2. There are 19 residues in the CDR3. Germline CDR1 reads SGHVS; CDR2 reads FQNEAQ. The V gene end was trimmed by 5 bases and the J gene end by 2 bases; junction bases not matched to a gene: 19. CDR3 region: CASSQGRFPGLSHTDTQYF. In DNA, the CDR3 is TGTGCCAGCAGCCAAGGGAGATTTCCGGGACTATCACACACAGATACGCAGTATTTT.

In its sample, this clonotype was seen a few times. The rearrangement uses TRBV29-1 and TRBJ1-1; D gene unclear. The CDR3 has 14 amino acids. The germline CDR1 and CDR2 sequences are SQVTM and ANQGSEA. The V end lost 5 bases, the J end lost 6 bases, and 19 bases lay between the germline ends. The CDR3 DNA sequence: TGCAGCGTTTGGTTCCCAACCCAGCGGGCTGAAGCTTTCTTT. Its protein is CSVWFPTQRAEAFF. The full variable domain, rest sourced from reference TRBV29-1 and TRBJ1-1, is SAVISQKPSRDICQRGTSLTIQCQVDSQVTMMFWYRQQPGQSLTLIATANQGSEATYESGFVIDKFPISRPNLTFSTLTVSNMSPEDSSIYLCSVWFPTQRAEAFFGQGTRLTVV.

This clonotype showed up just a few times. The rearrangement uses TRBV7-9 and TRBJ1-5, with 8 bases identical to TRBD1. V gave up 4 bases and J gave up 3 bases; unmatched junction bases: 5. The CDR3 covers 15 residues. The germline CDR1 and CDR2 sequences are SEHNR and FQNEAQ (reference sequence). The CDR3 sequence: CASSSGQGHNQPQHF. CDR3 nucleotides: TGTGCCAGCAGCTCCGGACAGGGCCACAATCAGCCCCAGCATTTT.

The chain carries TRBV29-1 and TRBJ2-2; D uncertain. Trimming took 7 bases from V and 3 from J, leaving 6 bases between them. The CDR3 consists of 11 residues. Germline-derived CDR1 and CDR2 are SQVTM and ANQGSEA. In DNA form, the CDR3 reads TGCAGCGCTGGGGACACCGGGGAGCTGTTTTTT. Protein sequence: CSAGDTGELFF.

This clonotype appeared a few times. CDR3 DNA: TGTGCCAGCAGCCTAGGGGAATTCAATGAGCAGTTCTTC. Its protein is CASSLGEFNEQFF. This chain uses TRBV3-1 with TRBJ2-1; D possibly corresponds to TRBD1 (5 bases). V gave up 4 bases and J gave up 6 bases, with 10 bases separating them. The germline CDR1 and CDR2 sequences are LGHDT and YNNKEL (reference sequence). The CDR3 runs 13 residues.

This clonotype has at least ten counts. This chain joins TRBV5-1 and TRBJ2-1; perhaps TRBD2 as D (5 bases). V shed 2 bases and J shed 5 bases, with 11 bases lying between them. The germline gives CDR1 SGHRS, CDR2 YFSETQ. The CDR3 has 14 amino acids. CDR3 in amino acids: CASSFSSGNNEQFF. CDR3 bases: TGCGCCAGCAGCTTTTCAAGCGGCAACAATGAGCAGTTCTTC.

The chain recombines TRBV27 with TRBJ1-1, with D possibly being TRBD1 (5 bases). CDR1 MNHEY and CDR2 SMNVEV come from the germline V gene (reference sequence). The CDR3 has 13 residues. V was cut by 1 base and J by 6 bases, with 9 bases left in between. In DNA form, the CDR3 reads TGTGCCAGCAGTTTATGGCTAGGGGCTGAAGCTTTCTTT. Translating it yields CASSLWLGAEAFF.

This clonotype has more than one count but fewer than ten. The chain employs TRBV25-1 and TRBJ2-3; no definite D call. CDR3 length: 15 amino acids. In germline, CDR1 is MGHDK, CDR2 SYGVNS. V was clipped by 7 bases and J by 0 bases, with 14 bases between them. The CDR3 region has the DNA TGTGCCAGCACTTACCGGGTGGGGAGCACAGATACGCAGTATTTT. Translating gives CASTYRVGSTDTQYF.

The chain joins TRBV20-1 to TRBJ2-7, with 10 bases that match TRBD1. Trimming removed 0 bases from V and 6 bases from J; junction bases left unmatched: 8. Germline loops: CDR1 DFQATT, CDR2 SNEGSKA (reference sequence). The length of the CDR3 is 15 residues. DNA of the CDR3: TGCAGTGCTAGAGATCCAGGGACAGGGGAAGCCGAGCAGTACTTC. Its translation: CSARDPGTGEAEQYF.

The chain is built from TRBV25-1 and TRBJ2-2; TRBD2 matches 13 bases. V lost 8 bases to trimming and J lost 5 bases; unmatched junction nucleotides: 5. This CDR3 has 15 amino acids. Germline V CDR1 and CDR2: MGHDK, SYGVNS. The CDR3 here is CASGGTSGTTGELFF. For the CDR3, the DNA is TGTGCCAGCGGGGGGACTAGCGGGACAACCGGGGAGCTGTTTTTT. Combining the CDR3 with reference TRBV25-1 and TRBJ2-2 gives the whole variable domain EADIYQTPRYLVIGTGKKITLECSQTMGHDKMYWYQQDPGMELHLIHYSYGVNSTEKGDLSSESTVSRIRTEHFPLTLESARPSHTSQYLCASGGTSGTTGELFFGEGSRLTVL.

This chain links TRBV20-1 with TRBJ2-1; TRBD2 agrees at 12 bases. Germline CDR1 DFQATT, CDR2 SNEGSKA (reference sequence). The CDR3 totals 16 residues. J lost 9 bases, V lost 1 base, and 10 bases had no gene match. The CDR3 DNA follows: TGCAGTGCTAGAGCCCCGGGGGCTAGCGGGGGGGCTGAGCAGTTCTTC. The encoded protein is CSARAPGASGGAEQFF.

The chain recombines TRBV20-1 with TRBJ2-3, with unresolved D. Germline V gene sequence: CDR1 DFQATT, CDR2 SNEGSKA (reference sequence). The V gene lost 4 bases and the J gene lost 2 bases, with 22 bases spanning the gap. The CDR3 loop spans 17 amino acids. CDR3 coding DNA: TGCAGTGCTACGTTACCGGGTTCTAGGGCCTTCACAGATACGCAGTATTTT. Encoded protein: CSATLPGSRAFTDTQYF.

The V gene is TRBV27, the J gene TRBJ1-2, with 9 bases lining up with TRBD1. Losses at the gene ends were 5 bases for V and 8 bases for J; bases not matched to a gene: 3. The CDR3 contains 12 residues. Germline CDR1 MNHEY, CDR2 SMNVEV (reference sequence). The CDR3, as DNA: TGTGCCAGCAGTCAAACAGGGGGCGGCTACACCTTC. Translating gives CASSQTGGGYTF.

The chain links TRBV29-1 to TRBJ1-3; 8 bases are shared with TRBD1. Germline CDR1 and CDR2: SQVTM and ANQGSEA. V shed 7 bases, J shed 2 bases, and the junction held 4 bases outside the gene matches. The CDR3 loop spans 13 amino acids. CDR3 DNA sequence: TGCAGCGGTGGGACAGGAGCTGGAAACACCATATATTTT. Amino acid sequence: CSGGTGAGNTIYF. Full variable domain (remainder filled in from reference TRBV29-1 and TRBJ1-3): SAVISQKPSRDICQRGTSLTIQCQVDSQVTMMFWYRQQPGQSLTLIATANQGSEATYESGFVIDKFPISRPNLTFSTLTVSNMSPEDSSIYLCSGGTGAGNTIYFGEGSWLTVV.

The rearrangement uses TRBV6-5 and TRBJ2-3, with D perhaps assigned TRBD1 or TRBD2 (5 bases each). Trimming cost V 5 bases and J 8 bases, with 20 bases left between them. This CDR3 has 15 amino acids. Looked up from germline, CDR1 is MNHEY and CDR2 is SVGAGI. CDR3 in amino acids: CASSNRDLPGVTQYF. CDR3 DNA sequence: TGTGCCAGCAGTAACCGGGACCTTCCTGGGGTTACGCAGTATTTT.

This clonotype appeared a few times. The chain couples TRBV6-4 to TRBJ2-1; possibly TRBD1 for D (6 bases). Germline CDR1 reads MRHNA; CDR2 reads SNTAGT. This CDR3 has 14 amino acids. The V end was cut by 4 bases, the J end by 4 bases, with 11 bases between. CDR3 sequence reads: CASSALGQYNEQFF. CDR3 DNA: TGTGCCAGCAGTGCATTAGGACAGTACAATGAGCAGTTCTTC.

The chain links TRBV10-1 to TRBJ2-7, with 11 bases aligning to TRBD2. The V gene end was trimmed by 2 bases and the J gene end by 4 bases; junction bases not matched to a gene: 4. Germline lookup yields CDR1 WNHNN and CDR2 SYGVQD (reference sequence). The CDR3 is 15 residues long. The CDR3 reads CASSEMASGRYEQYF. CDR3 bases: TGCGCCAGCAGTGAGATGGCTAGCGGGAGGTACGAGCAGTACTTC.